The text below deals with one TCR beta chain. This table comes from immunoSEQ multiplex PCR, and its TCRdb copy is limited to in-frame clones, with some not included. The data show 90,000 to 100,000 clones, approximately 88% seen once. These data come from a study of blood T cell repertoires in COVID-19. The ends lost 4 bases at V and 5 bases at J; junction bases unmatched: 5. Per the germline V gene, CDR1 is SGHRS and CDR2 is YFSETQ. The CDR3 loop spans 13 amino acids. The receptor's source is a man between 45 and 60 years old with COVID-19, enrolled during active disease. Sequenced: peripheral blood. V is TRBV5-1 and J is TRBJ1-2; 7 nucleotides line up with TRBD1. CDR3 sequence: CASSLPGQYGYTF. The CDR3 nucleotides read TGCGCCAGCAGCCTCCCGGGACAGTATGGCTACACCTTC.